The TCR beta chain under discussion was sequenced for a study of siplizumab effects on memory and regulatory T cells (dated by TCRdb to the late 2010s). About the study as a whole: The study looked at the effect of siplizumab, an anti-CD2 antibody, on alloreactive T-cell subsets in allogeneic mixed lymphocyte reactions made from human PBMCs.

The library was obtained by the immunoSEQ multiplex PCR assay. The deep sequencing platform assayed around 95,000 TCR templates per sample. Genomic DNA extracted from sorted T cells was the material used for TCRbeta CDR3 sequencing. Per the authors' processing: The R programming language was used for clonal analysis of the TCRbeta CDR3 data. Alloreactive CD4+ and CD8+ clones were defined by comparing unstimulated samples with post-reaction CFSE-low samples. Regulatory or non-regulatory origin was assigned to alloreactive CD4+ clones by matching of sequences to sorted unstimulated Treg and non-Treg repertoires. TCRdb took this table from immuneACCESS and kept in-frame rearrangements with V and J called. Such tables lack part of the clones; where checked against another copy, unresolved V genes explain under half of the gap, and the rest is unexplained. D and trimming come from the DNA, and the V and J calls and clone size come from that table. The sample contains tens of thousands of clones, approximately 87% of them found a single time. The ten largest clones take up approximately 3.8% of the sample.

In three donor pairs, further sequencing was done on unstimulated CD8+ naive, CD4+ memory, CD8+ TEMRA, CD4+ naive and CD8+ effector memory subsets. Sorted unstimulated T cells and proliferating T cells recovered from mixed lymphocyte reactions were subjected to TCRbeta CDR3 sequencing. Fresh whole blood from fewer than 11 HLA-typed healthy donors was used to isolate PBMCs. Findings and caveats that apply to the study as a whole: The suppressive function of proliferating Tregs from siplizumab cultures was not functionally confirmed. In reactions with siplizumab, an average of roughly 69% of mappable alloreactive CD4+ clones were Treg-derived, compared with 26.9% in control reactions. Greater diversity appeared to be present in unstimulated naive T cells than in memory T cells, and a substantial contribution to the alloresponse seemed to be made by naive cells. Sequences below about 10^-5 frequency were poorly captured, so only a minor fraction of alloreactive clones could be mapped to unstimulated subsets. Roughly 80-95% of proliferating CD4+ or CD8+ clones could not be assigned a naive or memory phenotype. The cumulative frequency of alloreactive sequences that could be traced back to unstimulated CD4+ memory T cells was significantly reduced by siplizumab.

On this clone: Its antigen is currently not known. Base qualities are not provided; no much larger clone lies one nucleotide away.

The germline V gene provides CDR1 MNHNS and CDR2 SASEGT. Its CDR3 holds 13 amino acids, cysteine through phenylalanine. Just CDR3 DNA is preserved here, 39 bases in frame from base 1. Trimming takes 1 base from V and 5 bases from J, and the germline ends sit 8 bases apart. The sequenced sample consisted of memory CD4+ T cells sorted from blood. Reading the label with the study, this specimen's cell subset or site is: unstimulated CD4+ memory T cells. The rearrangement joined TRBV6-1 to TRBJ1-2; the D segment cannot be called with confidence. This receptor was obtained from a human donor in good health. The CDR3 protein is CASSEGGGYGYTF. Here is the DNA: TGTGCCAGCAGTGAAGGGGGTGGTTATGGCTACACCTTC.